This T cell receptor (beta chain) was obtained from a study of graft-versus-host responses after intestinal transplantation. Germline CDR1 reads SGHNT; CDR2 reads YENEEA. The CDR3 has 17 residues. V dropped 3 bases and J dropped 3; count of bases not matched to a gene: 11. The repertoire was sequenced with immunoSEQ multiplex PCR; TCRdb's copy has only in-frame clones and lacks some. The table shows about 40,000 clones, with less than 95% occurring only once. This clone occurred once. The source is a human patient who received an intestinal transplant, so some T cells may come from the graft donor. The material was PBMCs, obtained about 310 days after intestinal transplant. The rearrangement uses TRBV11-3 and TRBJ2-5, with 9 bases matching TRBD1. DNA for the CDR3: TGTGCCAGCAGCTTCTTTAGACCGGGACAGGGAAAAGAGACCCAGTACTTC. Its translation is CASSFFRPGQGKETQYF.